One TCR beta chain is described in this entry. RNA totalling roughly 0.45 to 1 ug underwent reverse transcription with random hexamers. Across 54 Vbeta and 13 Jbeta, immunoSEQ multiplex PCR amplified TCR beta CDR3. In TCRdb, the immunoSEQ multiplex PCR reads were re-called with MiXCR into one record per CDR3 protein. The sample lists nearly 70,000 distinct CDR3 sequences, about 95% occurring once. These data belong to a study of CD8 T cells in Susac syndrome. The TEMRA cells underwent FACS enrichment, while the CD8+ and CD4+ T cells underwent negative isolation. CDR3 length: 15 residues. The V and J ends lost 5 bases and 2 bases, in that order; junction bases with no gene match: 5. Germline assignment: CDR1 MNHEY and CDR2 SMNVEV (reference sequence).

The sample taken for sequencing was CD8+ T cells from PBMCs. The chain is built from TRBV27 and TRBJ2-1, with 8 bases fitting TRBD2. This TCR was recovered from a human donor in good health. In DNA form, the CDR3 reads TGTGCCAGCAGTCCCCGGGAGGGGGCCTACAATGAGCAGTTCTTC. It specifies CASSPREGAYNEQFF.